Below are 16 T cell receptor beta chains sequenced from a single sample in a study of blood T cell repertoires in COVID-19. Data came from immunoSEQ multiplex PCR; TCRdb stores just in-frame clones and leaves some out. The profile shows 160,000 or so clones, roughly 80% of them singletons. Sequencing was performed on peripheral blood. All receptors derive from a man aged 55 to 70 with acute or convalescent COVID-19.

The J gene is TRBJ2-6, the V gene TRBV6-5; D ambiguous. This CDR3 comprises 15 residues. V lost 0 bases, J lost 2 bases, and 5 bases lay in between. Germline V gene data show CDR1 as MNHEY and CDR2 as SVGAGI. CDR3 nucleotides: TGTGCCAGCAGTTACTCCCAGGCTGGGGCCAACGTCCTGACTTTC. Translating gives CASSYSQAGANVLTF.

This chain joins TRBV7-3 and TRBJ2-5; D perhaps matches TRBD1 (5 bases). The CDR3 spans 13 residues. Trimming took 8 bases from V and 7 from J, leaving 17 bases between them. Germline CDR1 reads SGHTA; CDR2 reads FQGTGA. Here the CDR3 DNA reads TGTGCCAGCGCAGTACAGGCGTCGTCGACCCAGTACTTC. This codes for CASAVQASSTQYF.

The CDR3 sequence is CASSGPSRGPNEQYF. CDR3 DNA: TGTGCCAGCAGCGGACCTAGCAGGGGGCCCAACGAGCAGTACTTC. J is TRBJ2-7 and V is TRBV14; 8 positions agree with TRBD1. In germline, CDR1 is SGHDN, CDR2 FVKESK. The CDR3 totals 15 residues. V was clipped by 5 bases and J by 5 bases; unmatched bases: 11.

This chain uses TRBV2 with TRBJ2-4, with 7 bases matching TRBD2. V was pared by 4 bases and J by 9 bases, with 3 bases of the junction left unmatched. Germline CDR1 SNHLY, CDR2 FYNNEI. CDR3 size: 12 residues. CDR3 residues: CASSGGGIIQYF. The CDR3 DNA sequence: TGTGCCAGCAGTGGGGGGGGTATCATTCAGTACTTC.

The gene calls are TRBV2 and TRBJ2-7; 9 nucleotides align to TRBD2. From germline, CDR1 is SNHLY and CDR2 FYNNEI. With 7 bases clipped from V and 4 bases from J, the junction kept 11 bases outside the gene matches. CDR3 length: 15 residues. CDR3 bases: TGTGCCAGCACCGAGGGACTAGCCGACGGATACGAGCAGTACTTC. Translation gives CASTEGLADGYEQYF.

As for this clone: At the DNA level, this CDR3 is encoded by other sequences in the same sample as well. The chain is built from TRBV5-1 and TRBJ1-6, with D perhaps matching TRBD1 (5 bases). The V gene lost 4 bases and the J gene lost 0 bases, with 8 bases spanning the gap. Germline V lookup: CDR1 SGHRS, CDR2 YFSETQ. The CDR3 has 15 residues. CDR3 sequence reads: CASSPDSSYNSPLHF. The CDR3 DNA is TGCGCCAGCAGCCCAGACAGCTCCTATAATTCACCCCTCCACTTT.

The chain uses TRBV6-5 and TRBJ2-1; 9 bases map to TRBD2. The CDR3 extends over 16 amino acids. CDR1 is MNHEY and CDR2 is SVGAGI in the germline V gene. V shed 2 bases, J shed 5 bases, and the junction held 7 bases outside the gene matches. CDR3 coding DNA: TGTGCCAGCAGTTACGGTGGCGGGAGGGTTAACAATGAGCAGTTCTTC. Protein: CASSYGGGRVNNEQFF.

J is TRBJ2-1 and V is TRBV6-5; D is possibly TRBD2 (6 bases). V was shortened by 7 bases and J by 10 bases, with 17 bases between the two germline ends. Per the germline V gene, CDR1 is MNHEY and CDR2 is SVGAGI. The CDR3 runs to 13 residues. CDR3 coding DNA: TGTGCCAGCAATCTACCGGGAGCACGCGAGCAGTTCTTC. Its translation: CASNLPGAREQFF.

The V gene is TRBV19, the J gene TRBJ1-2; TRBD1 might be the D (5 bases). The CDR3 contains 15 residues. Trimming removed 7 bases from V and 5 bases from J, with 20 bases in between. The germline V gene encodes CDR1 LNHDA and CDR2 SQIVND (reference sequence). In nucleotides, the CDR3 is TGTGCCAGTATCGGGACTTCGAATGGACCTTATGGCTACACCTTC. Its translation is CASIGTSNGPYGYTF.

This clone has just a few counts. This rearrangement joins TRBV2 to TRBJ2-2; TRBD2 is a possible D gene (5 bases). The CDR3 loop spans 13 amino acids. Per germline, CDR1 SNHLY and CDR2 FYNNEI. Trimming cost V 9 bases and J 1 base, with 9 bases left between them. CDR3 bases: TGTGCCAGTGCCCGGGGGAACACCGGGGAGCTGTTTTTT. This gives the protein CASARGNTGELFF.

J is TRBJ1-1 and V is TRBV30, with 7 bases matching TRBD1. Germline CDR1 and CDR2: GTSNPN and SVGIG (reference sequence). Trimming removed 4 bases from V and 4 bases from J; junction bases left unmatched: 9. The CDR3 is 14 residues long. Here the CDR3 reads CAWNPDRVGTEAFF. CDR3 bases: TGTGCCTGGAATCCCGACAGGGTCGGCACTGAAGCTTTCTTT.

The rearrangement uses TRBV29-1 and TRBJ2-1, with D maybe TRBD1 (5 bases). Germline CDR1 is SQVTM and CDR2 is ANQGSEA. The CDR3 spans 13 residues. Trimming left V 4 bases short and J 4 bases short, with 11 bases between. CDR3 DNA sequence: TGCAGCGTTGGGTTAGCAGGGTACAATGAGCAGTTCTTC. Amino acid sequence: CSVGLAGYNEQFF.

The rearrangement links TRBV7-3 to TRBJ2-2; TRBD2 agrees at 12 bases. Germline loops: CDR1 SGHTA, CDR2 FQGTGA. This CDR3 comprises 16 residues. The V and J ends lost 4 bases and 4 bases, in that order; junction bases with no gene match: 4. The CDR3 DNA reads as TGTGCCAGCAGCTATTCTAGCGGGAGGGGCACCGGGGAGCTGTTTTTT. Residues: CASSYSSGRGTGELFF.

The chain combines TRBV24-1 with TRBJ2-5; the D gene is possibly TRBD2 (6 bases). CDR3 length equals 13 residues. Germline loops: CDR1 KGHDR, CDR2 SFDVKD. Trimming removed 4 bases at V and 4 bases at J, with 9 bases between. CDR3 bases: TGTGCCACCAGTGAGCGGAGGGGAGAGACCCAGTACTTC. The encoded protein is CATSERRGETQYF.

The V and J genes are TRBV7-3 and TRBJ1-2; the match to TRBD1 covers 9 bases. Germline assignment: CDR1 SGHTA and CDR2 FQGTGA. The CDR3 is 14 amino acids. V lost 1 base, J lost 8 bases, and 5 bases stayed unmatched. The CDR3 coding sequence is TGTGCCAGCAGCTTAAAGGGACAGGGCCACGGCTACACCTTC. Amino acid sequence: CASSLKGQGHGYTF.

This chain joins TRBV9 and TRBJ1-4, with TRBD1 matching over 7 bases. The CDR3 has 17 amino acids. Trimming removed 5 bases from V and 0 bases from J; junction bases left unmatched: 10. Germline V gene sequence: CDR1 SGDLS, CDR2 YYNGEE. CDR3 DNA: TGTGCCAGCAGTAATCCAAGACAGGGTGCAACTAATGAAAAACTGTTTTTT. This codes for CASSNPRQGATNEKLFF.